This T cell receptor (beta chain) stems from a study of cytomegalovirus exposure and HLA in healthy donors. Study background: The 95 to 150 validation repertoires, a later analysis reported, used the same platform as the approximately 700 first-cohort repertoires.

The repertoire was sequenced with immunoSEQ multiplex PCR; TCRdb's copy has only in-frame clones and lacks some. The data show 200,000 to 250,000 clones, roughly 88% seen once. The CDR3 is 12 amino acids. Germline V gives CDR1 MNHEY, CDR2 SMNVEV (reference sequence). Trimming shortened V by 5 bases and J by 3 bases, and 6 bases separated the two germline ends. As concerns this clone: As yet, its antigen is unknown. Other DNA sequences in the same sample also yield this CDR3.

General study results and limits: The TCR clusters that emerged in the first cohort tended, a later analysis found, to co-occur in the approximately 120 validation repertoires. Associated with cytomegalovirus, according to the listing, were 170 or so TCR beta chains.

This sequence originates from a young woman in good health and CMV-seropositive. Sequenced sample: PBMCs. This chain connects TRBV27 to TRBJ2-3; D not certain. CDR3 coding DNA: TGTGCCAGCAGTCCAGGAACAGATACGCAGTATTTT. As protein: CASSPGTDTQYF.